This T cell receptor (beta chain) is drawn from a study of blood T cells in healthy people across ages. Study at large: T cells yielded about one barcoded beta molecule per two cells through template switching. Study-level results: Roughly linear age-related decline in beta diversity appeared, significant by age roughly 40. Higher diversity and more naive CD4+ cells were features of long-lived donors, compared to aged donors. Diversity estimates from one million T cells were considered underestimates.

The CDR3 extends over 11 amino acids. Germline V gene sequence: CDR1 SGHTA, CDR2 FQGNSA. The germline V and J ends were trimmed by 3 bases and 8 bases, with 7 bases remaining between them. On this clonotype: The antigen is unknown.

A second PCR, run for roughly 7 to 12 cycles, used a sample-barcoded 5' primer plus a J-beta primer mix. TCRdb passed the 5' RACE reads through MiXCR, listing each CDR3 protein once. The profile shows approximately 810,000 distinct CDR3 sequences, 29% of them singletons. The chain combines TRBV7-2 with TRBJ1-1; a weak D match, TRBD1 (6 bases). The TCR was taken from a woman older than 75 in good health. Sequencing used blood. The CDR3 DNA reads TGTGCCAGCAGCTTTACAGGGGAAGCTTTCTTT. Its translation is CASSFTGEAFF.